Below, 8 T cell receptor beta chains from the same sample are listed, as sequenced in a study of T cell responses to AZD1222 COVID-19 vaccine (dated by TCRdb to about 2021). Receptors were amplified or captured by the immunoSEQ multiplex PCR assay. TCRdb retrieved this table from immuneACCESS and kept in-frame rearrangements only. Not all clones are present; in checked studies, unresolved V genes account for under half, and no reason is known for the remainder. This sample lists more than 100,000 clones; around 90% were detected once. 1.4% to 1.5% of the sample rests with the top ten. This specimen's time point label, interpreted: baseline before first vaccination. The source material was peripheral blood, sampled on day 0 of AZD1222 vaccination. The receptors come from an adult in good health.

The chain is built from TRBV10-3 and TRBJ1-3; maybe TRBD1 (5 bases). This CDR3 is built from 13 residues. CDR1 ENHRY and CDR2 SYGVKD come from the germline V gene. Trimming stripped 8 bases from V and 1 base from J, with 9 bases between. The CDR3 loop reads CAIGQNSGNTIYF. CDR3 sequence (DNA): TGTGCCATCGGACAAAATTCTGGAAACACCATATATTTT.

The rearrangement uses TRBV5-1 and TRBJ1-2, with 11 positions matching TRBD1. This CDR3 region has 15 residues. The germline V gene has CDR1 SGHRS and CDR2 YFSETQ. V gave up 4 bases and J gave up 4 bases; unmatched junction bases: 6. CDR3 sequence: CASSAGQGAAYGYTF. For the CDR3, the DNA is TGCGCCAGCAGCGCCGGACAGGGGGCGGCCTATGGCTACACCTTC.

In its sample, this clone was seen once. The CDR3 DNA is TGCGCCAGCAGCGAAGGGGCAGCCCAAAACTATGGCTACACCTTC. Translated: CASSEGAAQNYGYTF. V and J are TRBV5-1 and TRBJ1-2; the D gene is possibly TRBD1 (5 bases). There are 15 residues in the CDR3. V gave up 4 bases and J gave up 2 bases, with 15 bases separating them. Germline V gives CDR1 SGHRS, CDR2 YFSETQ. The whole variable domain, remainder taken from reference TRBV5-1 and TRBJ1-2, is KAGVTQTPRYLIKTRGQQVTLSCSPISGHRSVSWYQQTPGQGLQFLFEYFSETQRNKGNFPGRFSGRQFSNSRSEMNVSTLELGDSALYLCASSEGAAQNYGYTFGSGTRLTVV.

The chain links TRBV11-2 to TRBJ2-7, with unresolved D. From germline, CDR1 is SGHAT and CDR2 FQNNGV. This CDR3 is 12 amino acids long. V gave up 3 bases and J gave up 3 bases, with 6 bases separating them. This CDR3 reads CASSFGDYEQYF. The CDR3 coding sequence is TGTGCCAGCAGCTTTGGGGACTACGAGCAGTACTTC.

The chain couples TRBV4-1 to TRBJ1-3; 12 nucleotides agree with TRBD1. V shed 1 base and J 2 bases; nucleotides not matched to a gene: 15. The CDR3 loop spans 21 amino acids. Germline CDR1 and CDR2: MGHRA and YSYEKL. This CDR3 is CASSQAPVNWGDRGPGNTIYF. The CDR3 coding sequence is TGCGCCAGCAGCCAAGCCCCTGTTAACTGGGGGGACAGGGGGCCTGGAAACACCATATATTTT.

This chain joins TRBV6-4 and TRBJ2-1; TRBD2 matches 12 bases. V gave up 6 bases and J gave up 5 bases; unmatched junction bases: 5. The CDR3 contains 15 residues. Germline CDR1 MRHNA, CDR2 SNTAGT. The CDR3 DNA reads TGTGCCAGCAGCCAACTAGCGGGGGGCAACAATGAGCAGTTCTTC. Translating it yields CASSQLAGGNNEQFF.

The V gene is TRBV12-3 or TRBV12-4, the J gene TRBJ2-7; D unclear. This CDR3 region has 12 residues. With 4 bases removed from V and 4 bases from J, the gap between germline ends came to 8 bases. The CDR3 DNA reads as TGTGCCAGCAGTTCCCACAATTACGAGCAGTACTTC. This codes for CASSSHNYEQYF.

V usage is TRBV6-5 and J usage is TRBJ2-3; D is unclear. V was shortened by 5 bases and J by 3 bases, with 9 bases between the two germline ends. From germline, CDR1 is MNHEY and CDR2 SVGAGI. The CDR3 loop spans 13 amino acids. The CDR3, as DNA: TGTGCCAGCAGTATTCGACTTACAGATACGCAGTATTTT. Amino acid sequence: CASSIRLTDTQYF.